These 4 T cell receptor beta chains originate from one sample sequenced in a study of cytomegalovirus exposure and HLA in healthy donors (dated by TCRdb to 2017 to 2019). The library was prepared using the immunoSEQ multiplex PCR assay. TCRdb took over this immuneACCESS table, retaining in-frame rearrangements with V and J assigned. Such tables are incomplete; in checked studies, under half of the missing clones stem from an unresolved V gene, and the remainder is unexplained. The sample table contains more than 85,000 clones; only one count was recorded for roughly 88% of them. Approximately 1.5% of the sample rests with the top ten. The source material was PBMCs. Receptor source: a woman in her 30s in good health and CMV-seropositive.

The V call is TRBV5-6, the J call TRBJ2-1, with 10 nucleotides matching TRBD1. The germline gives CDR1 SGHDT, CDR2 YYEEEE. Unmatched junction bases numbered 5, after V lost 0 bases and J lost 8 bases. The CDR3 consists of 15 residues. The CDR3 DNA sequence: TGTGCCAGCAGCTTGGCGGGACAGGGGTTAGATGAGCAGTTCTTC. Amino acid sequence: CASSLAGQGLDEQFF.

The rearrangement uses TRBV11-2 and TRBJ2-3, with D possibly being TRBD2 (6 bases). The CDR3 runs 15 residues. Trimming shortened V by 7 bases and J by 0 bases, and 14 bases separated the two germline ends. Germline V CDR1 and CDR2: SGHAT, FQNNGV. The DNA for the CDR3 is TGTGCCAGCACCTCGTTAGCGGTGAGCACAGATACGCAGTATTTT. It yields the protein CASTSLAVSTDTQYF.

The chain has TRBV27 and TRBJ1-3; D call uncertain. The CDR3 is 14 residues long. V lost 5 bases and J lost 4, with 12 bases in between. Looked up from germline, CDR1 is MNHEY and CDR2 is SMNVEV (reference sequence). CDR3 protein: CASSPRGTGNTIYF. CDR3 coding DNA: TGTGCCAGCAGTCCCAGAGGTACCGGAAACACCATATATTTT.

The CDR3 bases are TGTGCCAGCACAATACTGGACAGGGTTGGAGAGACCCAGTACTTC. This translates into CASTILDRVGETQYF. The V gene is TRBV2, the J gene TRBJ2-5, with 8 bases that match TRBD1. V lost 7 bases and J lost 4; bases outside the gene matches: 11. The CDR3 covers 15 residues. CDR1 and CDR2 from the germline V gene are SNHLY and FYNNEI.